This TCR beta chain appears in the sequencing data of a study of breast tumors, draining lymph nodes, adjacent tissues. TCRdb reanalysed the multiplex PCR reads using MiXCR and keeps one entry per CDR3 protein. The table lists approximately 130,000 distinct CDR3 sequences, about 20% of them singletons. General study points: Compared with basal-like, luminal-like tumors shared significantly more repertoire with nontumor tissue.

This clonotype was observed a few times. Its specificity is unknown. A read error may produce the germline difference seen at one junction end. Samples came from axillary lymph nodes draining the breast cancer. CDR1 is SGHTA, CDR2 FQGNSA, per germline. The CDR3 loop spans 13 amino acids. The sequenced material came from axillary lymph node tissue. The chain joins TRBV7-2 to TRBJ2-4; 7 bases agree with TRBD2. This TCR was sampled from a female donor with breast cancer. Some clones in this sample may be carry-over from other donors' samples. CDR3 DNA sequence: TGTGCCAGCAGCTTAAGGAGGAATGGGGACTATACTTTC. Its protein is CASSLRRNGDYTF.